This paragraph covers one T cell receptor beta chain sequence. As the CDR3 is not closed by the conserved phenylalanine or tryptophan, this likely results from a read error. This entry is derived from a study of tumor-infiltrating lymphocytes in primary liver carcinoma. About the research overall: Samples had roughly 3.65 to 7.5 million productive TCRbeta reads, comparable between tissue types.

The input was about 500 ng total RNA; TCR beta cDNA was made from it with a constant-region primer. Generation of the TCR beta libraries relied on three nested multiplex PCR rounds using slightly modified ARM-PCR. The first two PCR rounds used TRBV1-TRBV30 primers with a Cbeta primer, about 9 cycles each. A single record per CDR3 protein comes from TCRdb applying MiXCR to the multiplex PCR reads. The sample carries about 20,000 distinct CDR3 sequences, approximately 79% recorded once. CDR1 is SGHAT and CDR2 is FQNNGV in the germline V gene. The CDR3 runs to 20 residues. The study co-extracted DNA and RNA from around 20-30 mg of unsorted bulk tissue. Patients were treatment-naive with chronic HBV infection. Whichever tumor sample was examined, it had over 75% viable tumor cells.

This receptor was obtained from a woman aged 25 to 45 with primary liver carcinoma and hepatitis B virus infection. This chain uses TRBV11-2 with TRBJ1-1; 12 bases line up with TRBD1. The sample was liver tumor tissue from sampling region 4. The subset here: tumor region T4, right-lateral pole. This chain's CDR3 is CPCNARDRGRKRWSNTEAFI. The CDR3 DNA follows: TGTCCCTGCAATGCTCGGGACAGGGGGCGCAAGAGGTGGAGTAACACTGAAGCTTTCATT.